This is a list of T cell receptor beta chains from one sample in a study of T cell responses to AZD1222 COVID-19 vaccine. The protocol was immunoSEQ multiplex PCR, while the TCRdb copy is restricted to in-frame clones and leaves out a portion. The table has under 130,000 clones, around 76% seen once; the top ten hold around 5%. The source material was peripheral blood, sampled on day 0 of AZD1222 vaccination. The receptor set was obtained from an adult in good health. Both conserved end residues are part of each CDR3. D genes are given only for firm matches. Only part of the rows carry a size: once, few, many, or a class if the clone is expanded.

v_call	d_call	j_call	clone_size	cdr3_nt	cdr3_aa
TRBV19	TRBD1	TRBJ1-1	NA	TGTGCCAGTAGTTTATCCGGGACAGGGGCTCCCTCGAACACTGAAGCTTTCTTT	CASSLSGTGAPSNTEAFF
TRBV6-1	NA	TRBJ1-6	NA	TGTGCCAGCAGTGAAGCAACAGTCAAAAATTCACCCCTCCACTTT	CASSEATVKNSPLHF
TRBV7-9	TRBD1	TRBJ2-7	NA	TGTGCCAGCAGCTTATGGGACAGGGGCTCCTACGAGCAGTACTTC	CASSLWDRGSYEQYF
TRBV4-3	TRBD1	TRBJ1-3	NA	TGCGCCAGCAGCCGAAAGGCCCCACAGGGGAGTCCTGGAAACACCATATATTTT	CASSRKAPQGSPGNTIYF
TRBV4-1	NA	TRBJ1-3	NA	TGCGCCAGCAGCCAAGGGAGGGTGTCTGGAAACACCATATATTTT	CASSQGRVSGNTIYF
TRBV5-1	TRBD2	TRBJ2-3	NA	TGCGCCAGCAGCTTGGCTAGCGGGGGGACTTTCACAGATACGCAGTATTTT	CASSLASGGTFTDTQYF
TRBV5-1	NA	TRBJ1-3	NA	TGCGCCAGCAGCGAATGGAAGGGGCCTGGAAACACCATATATTTT	CASSEWKGPGNTIYF
TRBV7-9	TRBD2	TRBJ2-3	NA	TGTGCCAGCACCATTGGACTAGCGGGGGGTGGAGCAGATACGCAGTATTTT	CASTIGLAGGGADTQYF
TRBV7-2	TRBD1	TRBJ1-4	NA	TGTGCCAGCAGCCGGGGACAGGCCTATGAAAAACTGTTTTTT	CASSRGQAYEKLFF
TRBV5-4	NA	TRBJ2-1	NA	TGTGCCAGCAGCTTTCCAGGGTCCAATGAGCAGTTCTTC	CASSFPGSNEQFF
TRBV7-9	NA	TRBJ1-3	NA	TGTGCCAGCAGCAACGCGGACGGGGACTCTGGAAACACCATATATTTT	CASSNADGDSGNTIYF
TRBV5-4	NA	TRBJ2-5	NA	TGTGCCAGCAGCCACGGCCTGGGGGGCCAGTACTTC	CASSHGLGGQYF
TRBV29-1	NA	TRBJ2-2	once	TGCAGCGTGACAGGTTCTCTGAACACCGGGGAGCTGTTTTTT	CSVTGSLNTGELFF
TRBV4-1	NA	TRBJ2-3	NA	TGCGCCAGCAGCCCTCCGGGCAGGGGCACAGATACGCAGTATTTT	CASSPPGRGTDTQYF
TRBV27	TRBD1	TRBJ2-7	NA	TGTGCCAGCAGCTCCATCAGGGGGCGGGTTAGAGACGAGCAGTACTTC	CASSSIRGRVRDEQYF
TRBV20-1	NA	TRBJ2-7	few	TGCAGTGCTAGCGACGGCTACGAGCAGTACTTC	CSASDGYEQYF
TRBV30	TRBD1	TRBJ2-1	NA	TGTGCCTGGTGCGGACAGGGAAACTACAATGAGCAGTTCTTC	CAWCGQGNYNEQFF
TRBV6-5	TRBD2	TRBJ2-1	NA	TGTGCCAGCATCCGGGGGGGTTACAATGAGCAGTTCTTC	CASIRGGYNEQFF
TRBV27	TRBD1	TRBJ1-1	NA	TGTGCCAGCAGTTTCATATCCGGGACAGGGACTATGAACACTGAAGCTTTCTTT	CASSFISGTGTMNTEAFF
TRBV7-2	NA	TRBJ2-5	NA	TGTGCCAGCAGCCCAGTGTACGGGGGCGACTCTCACTACTTC	CASSPVYGGDSHYF
TRBV7-2	NA	TRBJ2-2	NA	TGTGCCAGCAGCTTAGCGGGGGCGAACACCGGGGAGCTGTTTTTT	CASSLAGANTGELFF
TRBV7-2	NA	TRBJ2-4	NA	TGTGCCAGCAGCTTATTCGTGGGTGCCAAAAACATTCAGTACTTC	CASSLFVGAKNIQYF
TRBV5-1	NA	TRBJ1-3	NA	TGCGCCAGCAGCGATCCTGGAAACACCATATATTTT	CASSDPGNTIYF
TRBV25-1	TRBD2	TRBJ2-1	NA	TGTGCCAGCAGTGACACCGGGACTACTGACAATGAGCAGTTCTTC	CASSDTGTTDNEQFF
TRBV10-3	NA	TRBJ1-2	NA	TGTGCCATCAGAAGGGCCTATGGCTACACCTTC	CAIRRAYGYTF
TRBV10-1	NA	TRBJ1-1	NA	TGCGCCAGCAGTGAGTCCTACGGGAACACTGAAGCTTTCTTT	CASSESYGNTEAFF
TRBV29-1	NA	TRBJ2-7	NA	TGCAGCGGGGGTTGGGGAGAAGGCTACGAGCAGTACTTC	CSGGWGEGYEQYF
TRBV9	NA	TRBJ1-4	NA	TGTGCCAGCAGCGCCTTAATCGGGCCCGGTGAAAAACTGTTTTTT	CASSALIGPGEKLFF
TRBV4-1	TRBD1	TRBJ2-7	NA	TGCGCCAGCAGCCAAGAAACACCGGGACAGGGGATCTACGAGCAGTACTTC	CASSQETPGQGIYEQYF
TRBV23-1	NA	TRBJ2-3	NA	TGCGCCAGCTGCCAACAGGGGGGGGTAGTTTCAGCAGATACGCAGTATTTT	CASCQQGGVVSADTQYF
TRBV5-1	NA	TRBJ1-1	NA	TGCGCCAGCAGTCCCGGGTCGGGCACTGAAGCTTTCTTT	CASSPGSGTEAFF
TRBV18	NA	TRBJ2-3	NA	TGTGCCAGCTCACCAATCAGGGGCACAGATACGCAGTATTTT	CASSPIRGTDTQYF
TRBV5-6	NA	TRBJ2-3	NA	TGTGCCAGCAGCTTGGGGGCAGCCTCTAGGACAGATACGCAGTATTTT	CASSLGAASRTDTQYF
TRBV4-3	TRBD2	TRBJ2-3	NA	TGCGCCAGCAGCCAAGATTGGCGGGGGGGGGCAGATACGCAGTATTTT	CASSQDWRGGADTQYF
TRBV20-1	TRBD1	TRBJ2-3	NA	TGCAGTGCTAGTTCGGGACAGGGTCTAGGTACGCAGTATTTT	CSASSGQGLGTQYF
TRBV5-1	TRBD2	TRBJ2-1	NA	TGCGCCAGCAGCTTGGGTGCGTCTAGCGGGGGGGCATTGGATGAGCAGTTCTTC	CASSLGASSGGALDEQFF
TRBV10-3	TRBD1	TRBJ1-1	NA	TGTGCCATCAGTGAGTCGACCGCCGGGACAGTGAACACTGAAGCTTTCTTT	CAISESTAGTVNTEAFF
TRBV5-6	TRBD1	TRBJ1-2	NA	TGTGCCAGCAGCTTCCCCCGACAGGGGGGTAACTATGGCTACACCTTC	CASSFPRQGGNYGYTF
TRBV19	NA	TRBJ1-5	NA	TGTGCCAGTAGCCCAGGGGATTATCAGCCCCAGCATTTT	CASSPGDYQPQHF
TRBV9	TRBD1	TRBJ1-2	NA	TGTGCCAGCAGCGGTGTGGGACAGGGTGTTGATAACTATGGCTACACCTTC	CASSGVGQGVDNYGYTF
TRBV6-5	TRBD1	TRBJ2-1	medium-sized	TGTGCCAGCAATACAGGGGAGTCCTCCAATGAGCAGTTCTTC	CASNTGESSNEQFF
TRBV3-1/TRBV3-2	NA	TRBJ1-5	few	TGTGCCAGCAGTGGGTTCGGTAGCAATCAGCCCCAGCATTTT	CASSGFGSNQPQHF
TRBV6-1	NA	TRBJ1-5	few	TGTGCCAGCAGTGAACAAAGGGTGGAACAGCCCCAGCATTTT	CASSEQRVEQPQHF
TRBV10-1	TRBD2	TRBJ2-1	NA	TGCGCCAGCAGTGGGGTAGCGGGGGGCCATAGGGACAATGAGCAGTTCTTC	CASSGVAGGHRDNEQFF
TRBV4-1	NA	TRBJ1-4	NA	TGCGCCAGCTTGGGGCGGACACTGACAACTAATGAAAAACTGTTTTTT	CASLGRTLTTNEKLFF
TRBV30	NA	TRBJ2-3	NA	TGTGCCTGGAGGAGGGCAGATACGCAGTATTTT	CAWRRADTQYF
TRBV7-9	TRBD2	TRBJ2-7	few	TGTGCCAGCAGCTTAGTCGGGACTAGGCGCCACGAGCAGTACTTC	CASSLVGTRRHEQYF
TRBV7-2	NA	TRBJ1-5	NA	TGTGCCAGCAGCTTTAGTAGCGGGGATCAGCCCCAGCATTTT	CASSFSSGDQPQHF
TRBV7-3	TRBD2	TRBJ2-3	once	TGTGCCAGCAGCCAAGCGGGGACTAGCACAGATACGCAGTATTTT	CASSQAGTSTDTQYF
TRBV12-5	NA	TRBJ1-2	NA	TGTGCTAGTGGCTTGGTCCTATCCTATGGCTACACCTTC	CASGLVLSYGYTF